This TCR beta chain was identified in a study of blood T cell repertoires in COVID-19. Study background: Acute and convalescent COVID-19 samples came from the United States, Italy and Spain. PBMCs, B-cell-depleted T cells, or T cells were the source of the cDNA or gDNA that made up the material.

Original processing methods: Estimation of nucleated cell counts was performed using reference gene primer amplification. Using immunoSEQ multiplex PCR, the repertoire was profiled, and TCRdb retains in-frame clones only, with some absent. For V, J and clone size, that table is used; D and trimming come from the DNA. The data contain 250,000 to 300,000 clones, roughly nine tenths of them singletons. Sequencing was done on a sample of peripheral blood. The sequence was collected from a man younger than 30 with active or convalescent COVID-19.

Here the CDR3 DNA reads TGTGCCAGCACCCTCGGACTAGCGGAGCAGTACTTC. It encodes CASTLGLAEQYF. The V call is TRBV6-5, the J call TRBJ2-7, with 9 bases matching TRBD2. This CDR3 region has 12 residues. V lost 7 bases to trimming and J lost 7 bases; unmatched junction nucleotides: 5. Germline CDR1 is MNHEY and CDR2 is SVGAGI.